This entry lists 17 T cell receptor beta chains sequenced from one sample in a study of T cell responses to AZD1222 COVID-19 vaccine. Some clones are missing from TCRdb's copy, which holds only in-frame ones; the method was immunoSEQ multiplex PCR. The sample carries under 95,000 clones, under 95% recorded once. The sequences come from peripheral blood, collected on day 0 of AZD1222 vaccination. Receptors originate from an adult in good health.

The chain recombines TRBV5-6 with TRBJ1-3; unclear D gene. The CDR3 sequence is 13 residues long. Trimming stripped 1 base from V and 5 bases from J, with 7 bases between. Germline V CDR1 and CDR2: SGHDT, YYEEEE. The CDR3 spells CASSLSQRNTIYF. In DNA form, the CDR3 reads TGTGCCAGCAGCTTGAGTCAGAGAAACACCATATATTTT.

The CDR3 protein is CASSSTDRVIRGYTF. The CDR3 DNA reads TGTGCCAGCAGTTCCACCGACAGGGTTATAAGGGGCTACACCTTC. The chain employs TRBV28 and TRBJ1-2; 7 positions agree with TRBD1. Losses at the gene ends were 4 bases for V and 8 bases for J; bases not matched to a gene: 13. The CDR3 is 15 amino acids. From germline, CDR1 is MDHEN and CDR2 SYDVKM.

The chain links TRBV25-1 to TRBJ1-2; D perhaps matches TRBD1 (6 bases). Germline V gene data show CDR1 as MGHDK and CDR2 as SYGVNS. The CDR3 has 14 residues. The ends were cut back, 2 bases at V and 8 bases at J, with 15 bases in the middle. Here the CDR3 reads CASSEAGAGRGYTF. The CDR3 DNA follows: TGTGCCAGCAGTGAAGCGGGGGCAGGGCGAGGCTACACCTTC.

This chain connects TRBV28 to TRBJ1-6; D is perhaps TRBD1 (6 bases). The ends were cut back, 10 bases at V and 7 bases at J, with 14 bases in the middle. The germline V gene has CDR1 MDHEN and CDR2 SYDVKM. The CDR3 is made up of 13 amino acids. The CDR3 nucleotides read TGTGCCACCCACGGGGGCCTAAATTCACCCCTCCACTTT. As protein: CATHGGLNSPLHF.

The chain recombines TRBV28 with TRBJ2-7; TRBD1 matches 9 bases. Germline V CDR1 and CDR2: MDHEN, SYDVKM. The V gene end was trimmed by 6 bases and the J gene end by 2 bases; junction bases not matched to a gene: 2. The CDR3 runs to 13 residues. The CDR3 sequence is CASRTGGTYEQYF. Written as DNA, the CDR3 is TGTGCCAGCAGGACAGGGGGAACCTACGAGCAGTACTTC.

This chain connects TRBV4-1 to TRBJ2-7, with 11 bases identical to TRBD2. The CDR3 consists of 15 residues. Trimming at V came to 2 bases and at J to 6 bases, leaving 6 bases not matched to a gene. The germline gives CDR1 MGHRA, CDR2 YSYEKL. The CDR3 region is CASSQLLAGDGEQYF. CDR3 DNA sequence: TGCGCCAGCAGCCAACTACTAGCGGGGGATGGCGAGCAGTACTTC.

This chain connects TRBV6-5 to TRBJ2-2; D is perhaps TRBD1 (5 bases). The CDR3 sequence is 13 residues long. Germline V gene lookup returns CDR1 MNHEY and CDR2 SVGAGI. V shed 8 bases and J shed 7 bases, with 14 bases lying between them. The CDR3 spells CASPSGQGGELFF. Here the CDR3 DNA reads TGTGCCAGCCCTAGTGGCCAGGGCGGGGAGCTGTTTTTT.

The chain has TRBV6-5 and TRBJ2-5; D unresolved. The CDR3 extends over 13 amino acids. V lost 7 bases, J lost 5 bases, and 14 bases lay in between. Germline V gene lookup returns CDR1 MNHEY and CDR2 SVGAGI. Here the CDR3 DNA reads TGTGCCAGCATAGTCGGCCTAGAGGAGACCCAGTACTTC. This codes for CASIVGLEETQYF.

The CDR3 DNA reads TGTGCCAGCTCACCTGGCCGCACGAACACCGGGGAGCTGTTTTTT. It encodes CASSPGRTNTGELFF. The chain has TRBV18 and TRBJ2-2, with D unresolved. CDR1 and CDR2 from the germline V gene are KGHSH and LQKENI. The CDR3 loop spans 15 amino acids. V was shortened by 3 bases and J by 0 bases, with 8 bases between the two germline ends.

The V gene is TRBV7-9, the J gene TRBJ1-6, with D possibly matching TRBD1 (5 bases). The CDR3 is 15 amino acids. V lost 2 bases, J lost 8 bases, and 13 bases lay in between. Germline V gives CDR1 SEHNR, CDR2 FQNEAQ (reference sequence). The CDR3 coding sequence is TGTGCCAGCAGCTTATTGGGGGGTGTCGATTCACCCCTCCACTTT. Translating it yields CASSLLGGVDSPLHF.

This clone occurred once. The chain employs TRBV5-1 and TRBJ1-1, with 9 positions matching TRBD1. V was clipped by 6 bases and J by 1 base; unmatched bases: 4. This CDR3 contains 14 residues. Germline CDR1 and CDR2: SGHRS and YFSETQ. In DNA form, the CDR3 reads TGCGCCAGCACCCCGACAGGGGGGAACACTGAAGCTTTCTTT. As protein: CASTPTGGNTEAFF.

The CDR3 bases are TGTGCCAGCAGGGCGGGAACGAGCTCCTACAATGAGCAGTTCTTC. It is translated as CASRAGTSSYNEQFF. This sequence joins TRBV6-5 and TRBJ2-1; maybe TRBD2 (6 bases). CDR3 length: 15 residues. Germline CDR1 and CDR2: MNHEY and SVGAGI. V lost 6 bases and J lost 0, with 12 bases in between.

V and J are TRBV9 and TRBJ2-3; tentative D call: TRBD1 (5 bases). Deletions cut 4 bases from V and 0 bases from J, with 12 bases between. The germline gives CDR1 SGDLS, CDR2 YYNGEE. The CDR3 spans 15 residues. The chain's CDR3 is CASSFRGLSTDTQYF. The CDR3 DNA reads TGTGCCAGCAGCTTTAGGGGTCTTAGCACAGATACGCAGTATTTT.

This rearrangement joins TRBV29-1 to TRBJ2-7, with D possibly matching TRBD1 (5 bases). The CDR3 length is 12 residues. V was shortened by 5 bases and J by 5 bases, with 13 bases between the two germline ends. Germline values: CDR1 SQVTM, CDR2 ANQGSEA. CDR3 DNA sequence: TGCAGCGTTCAGGGTATTGAAAACGAGCAGTACTTC. Encoded protein: CSVQGIENEQYF.

The chain has TRBV9 and TRBJ1-3, with 8 nucleotides matching TRBD1. CDR1 and CDR2 (germline): SGDLS, YYNGEE. The trim removed 4 bases at V and 1 base at J, leaving 4 bases unmatched. The CDR3 contains 15 residues. This chain's CDR3 is CASSFGQGSGNTIYF. CDR3 DNA sequence: TGTGCCAGCAGCTTCGGACAGGGATCTGGAAACACCATATATTTT.

DNA for the CDR3: TGTGCCAGCAGCAGCCTCGGGAGGGCGACCTACGAGCAGTACTTC. This translates into CASSSLGRATYEQYF. V gene TRBV13 combines with J gene TRBJ2-7; 8 bases align to TRBD2. Germline assignment: CDR1 PRHDT and CDR2 FYEKMQ (reference sequence). Trimming at V came to 5 bases and at J to 2 bases, leaving 8 bases not matched to a gene. The CDR3 runs to 15 residues.

V is TRBV10-3 and J is TRBJ1-5, with 7 bases that match TRBD1. V lost 3 bases, J lost 5 bases, and 7 bases stayed unmatched. CDR1 ENHRY and CDR2 SYGVKD come from the germline V gene. The length of the CDR3 is 15 residues. The chain's CDR3 is CAISDHRGEDQPQHF. Here the CDR3 DNA reads TGTGCCATCAGTGATCACAGGGGCGAGGATCAGCCCCAGCATTTT.